A single sample gave rise to the 6 T cell receptor beta chains below, sequenced in a study of T-cell reconstitution after alpha-beta-depleted transplantation in children (dated by TCRdb to 2016 to 2017). The treatment or condition label on this specimen signifies: allogeneic hematopoietic cell transplantation with graft depleted of TCRalphabeta T cells and CD19 B cells. Receptor amplification or capture employed PCR. Data came from an Illumina HiSeq 2500. TCR library preparation used molecular barcoding, with unique molecular identifiers applied to normalize quantification of the TCRbeta repertoire. TCRdb applied fastp at Q25 and MiXCR to the public reads, then kept only in-frame beta chains. Entries are consolidated by CDR3 protein sequence, retaining the most common genes and DNA. Present in this sample are some 300,000 distinct CDR3 sequences, less than 9.5% of which were seen just once. The ten most abundant clones make up around 10% of the sample.

Here is what the overall study found, with its caveats: Over the following months the frequencies of hyperexpanded clones went down, and after one year T-cell counts and TCRbeta diversity were mostly credited to newly produced T cells.

No antigen is known for these receptors. The input for sequencing was peripheral blood, taken 360 days after TCRalphabeta/CD19-depleted stem cell transplant. All receptors derive from a female patient between 2 and 15 years old who had a stem cell transplant for Fanconi anemia, so the T cells may come from the graft donor.

This clonotype occurred many times. The J gene is TRBJ2-1, the V gene TRBV2; perhaps TRBD2 as D (6 bases). Germline lookup yields CDR1 SNHLY and CDR2 FYNNEI. The CDR3 has 13 amino acids. The germline V and J ends were trimmed by 0 bases and 13 bases, with 13 bases remaining between them. CDR3 coding DNA: TGTGCCAGCAGTGAAGCATCCGGGACTTTTCAGTTCTTC. This translates into CASSEASGTFQFF.

Ten or more counts support this clonotype. The chain is built from TRBV27 and TRBJ2-1; D gene uncertain. In germline, CDR1 is MNHEY, CDR2 SMNVEV (reference sequence). V gave up 5 bases and J gave up 6 bases, with 17 bases separating them. The CDR3 contains 15 residues. The CDR3 DNA follows: TGTGCCAGCAGTCCTACCCTAGGGTTAAGCAATGAGCAGTTCTTC. Residues: CASSPTLGLSNEQFF.

This clonotype has only a few counts. The gene calls are TRBV5-1 and TRBJ2-3, with 12 bases fitting TRBD1. Germline trimming cut 4 bases from V and 5 bases from J; bases unmatched to any gene: 11. The CDR3 consists of 17 residues. Germline CDR1 and CDR2: SGHRS and YFSETQ. The CDR3 DNA reads as TGCGCCAGCAGCCGGTTGGGACAGGGGGCAAGGGTAGATACGCAGTATTTT. The encoded protein is CASSRLGQGARVDTQYF.

The genes are TRBV11-2 and TRBJ1-1; 9 bases agree with TRBD1. Germline CDR1 SGHAT, CDR2 FQNNGV. Trimming took 3 bases from V and 7 from J; bases not matched to a gene: 12. The CDR3 has 16 amino acids. The CDR3: CASSFRPGQGDLEAFF. CDR3 DNA: TGTGCCAGCAGCTTTAGACCGGGACAGGGTGATCTTGAAGCTTTCTTT.

This clonotype has a count of ten or more. The chain uses TRBV29-1 and TRBJ1-4; D gene ambiguous. This CDR3 spans 13 amino acids. The V gene lost 6 bases and the J gene lost 8 bases, with 16 bases spanning the gap. Germline V gene lookup returns CDR1 SQVTM and CDR2 ANQGSEA. In nucleotides, the CDR3 is TGCAGCGTCTCGGACGCCCATGGGGAAAAACTGTTTTTT. It yields the protein CSVSDAHGEKLFF.

In this sample, this clonotype turned up many times. This chain links TRBV9 with TRBJ2-1, with a weak D call TRBD1 (5 bases). The CDR3 sequence is 13 residues long. Germline CDR1 SGDLS, CDR2 YYNGEE. Trimming took 0 bases from V and 9 from J, leaving 10 bases between them. The CDR3 sequence: CASSVESRGEQFF. DNA of the CDR3: TGTGCCAGCAGCGTAGAAAGTAGGGGTGAGCAGTTCTTC.